Listed below are T cell receptor beta chains from one sample, sequenced in a study of molecular identifiers for immune sequencing clone quantification. TCRdb itself ran the PCR reads through MiXCR, one entry per CDR3 protein. The sample contains more than 95,000 distinct CDR3 sequences, about 24% of which appear only once. Sequencing was carried out using naive CD8+ T cells from blood, with Jurkat cell RNA spiked in. Receptors were obtained from a human donor in good health. Some libraries in this study had Jurkat cell RNA spiked in. CDR3s include the opening cysteine and the closing phenylalanine or tryptophan. Each record gives: clone size, V gene, J gene, D gene, CDR3 protein, CDR3 DNA. D genes are given only for firm matches. A row's size may be missing; if present it is once, few, many or a size class.

abundance: .; v_gene: TRBV13; j_gene: TRBJ2-5; d_gene: .; CDR3aa: CASGSAGQDQETQYF; CDR3nt: TGTGCCAGCGGCTCCGCCGGGCAGGACCAAGAGACCCAGTACTTC
abundance: many; v_gene: TRBV27; j_gene: TRBJ2-1; d_gene: .; CDR3aa: CASSFRDSVVSRPNPNEQFF; CDR3nt: TGTGCCAGCAGTTTCAGGGACTCGGTTGTGTCGCGCCCCAACCCCAATGAGCAGTTCTTC
abundance: many; v_gene: TRBV7-9; j_gene: TRBJ1-1; d_gene: .; CDR3aa: CASSQDMNTEAFF; CDR3nt: TGTGCCAGCAGTCAGGATATGAACACTGAAGCTTTCTTT
abundance: many; v_gene: TRBV6-5; j_gene: TRBJ2-5; d_gene: .; CDR3aa: CASSYSAPTSAGQETQYF; CDR3nt: TGTGCCAGCAGTTACTCGGCTCCAACGTCCGCGGGGCAAGAGACCCAGTACTTC
abundance: many; v_gene: TRBV29-1; j_gene: TRBJ2-1; d_gene: .; CDR3aa: CSVGRANHNEQFF; CDR3nt: TGCAGCGTAGGGCGGGCGAATCACAATGAGCAGTTCTTC
abundance: many; v_gene: TRBV29-1; j_gene: TRBJ2-3; d_gene: .; CDR3aa: CSVEIAGANTDTQYF; CDR3nt: TGCAGCGTTGAAATTGCGGGGGCGAACACAGATACGCAGTATTTT
abundance: many; v_gene: TRBV6-5; j_gene: TRBJ2-5; d_gene: .; CDR3aa: CASSSGETQYF; CDR3nt: TGTGCCAGCAGTTCCGGAGAGACCCAGTACTTC
abundance: many; v_gene: TRBV7-8; j_gene: TRBJ1-4; d_gene: .; CDR3aa: CASSLRPLGEKLFF; CDR3nt: TGTGCCAGCAGCTTGCGTCCGCTCGGTGAAAAACTGTTTTTT
abundance: .; v_gene: TRBV12-5; j_gene: TRBJ1-1; d_gene: .; CDR3aa: CASGFGTGRTEALF; CDR3nt: TGTGCTAGTGGTTTCGGGACGGGACGCACTGAAGCTCTCTTT
abundance: .; v_gene: TRBV30; j_gene: TRBJ2-7; d_gene: .; CDR3aa: CAWGSYLGGEQYF; CDR3nt: TGTGCCTGGGGTAGCTACTTGGGAGGCGAGCAGTACTTC
abundance: many; v_gene: TRBV10-2; j_gene: TRBJ1-1; d_gene: .; CDR3aa: CASSRGLMNTEAFF; CDR3nt: TGCGCCAGCAGCCGTGGGCTGATGAACACTGAAGCTTTCTTT
abundance: .; v_gene: TRBV10-3; j_gene: TRBJ2-3; d_gene: .; CDR3aa: CAISESSEGGTDTQYF; CDR3nt: TGTGCCATCAGTGAGTCATCCGAGGGGGGCACAGATACGCAGTATTTT
abundance: .; v_gene: TRBV27; j_gene: TRBJ2-5; d_gene: .; CDR3aa: CASSSGLRQETQYF; CDR3nt: TGTGCCAGCAGTTCGGGCTTACGACAAGAGACCCAGTACTTC
abundance: many; v_gene: TRBV2; j_gene: TRBJ2-3; d_gene: .; CDR3aa: CASSEVGWGLSTDTQYF; CDR3nt: TGTGCCAGCAGTGAAGTGGGCTGGGGACTGAGCACAGATACGCAGTATTTT
abundance: many; v_gene: TRBV11-2; j_gene: TRBJ2-1; d_gene: .; CDR3aa: CASSPLASEQFF; CDR3nt: TGTGCCAGCAGCCCACTCGCGTCTGAGCAGTTCTTC
abundance: many; v_gene: TRBV4-3; j_gene: TRBJ1-5; d_gene: TRBD1; CDR3aa: CASSQEVPGQGLDNQPQHF; CDR3nt: TGCGCCAGCAGCCAAGAGGTTCCGGGACAGGGGCTAGACAATCAGCCCCAGCATTTT
abundance: few; v_gene: TRBV5-5; j_gene: TRBJ2-7; d_gene: TRBD1; CDR3aa: CASSLVGTASSYEQYF; CDR3nt: TGTGCCAGCAGCTTGGTTGGGACAGCATCCAGCTACGAGCAGTACTTC